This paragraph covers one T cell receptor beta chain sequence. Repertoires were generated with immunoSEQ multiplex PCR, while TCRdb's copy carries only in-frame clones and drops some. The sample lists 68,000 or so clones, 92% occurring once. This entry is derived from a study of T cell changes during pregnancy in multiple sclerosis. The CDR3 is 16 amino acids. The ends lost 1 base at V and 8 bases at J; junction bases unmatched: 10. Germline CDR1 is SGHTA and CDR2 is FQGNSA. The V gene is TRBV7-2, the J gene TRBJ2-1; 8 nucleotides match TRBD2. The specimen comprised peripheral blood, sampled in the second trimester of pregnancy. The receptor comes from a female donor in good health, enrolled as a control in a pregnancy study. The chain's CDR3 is CASSLDGGEVIDEQFF. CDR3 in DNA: TGTGCCAGCAGCTTAGACGGGGGGGAGGTTATTGATGAGCAGTTCTTC.